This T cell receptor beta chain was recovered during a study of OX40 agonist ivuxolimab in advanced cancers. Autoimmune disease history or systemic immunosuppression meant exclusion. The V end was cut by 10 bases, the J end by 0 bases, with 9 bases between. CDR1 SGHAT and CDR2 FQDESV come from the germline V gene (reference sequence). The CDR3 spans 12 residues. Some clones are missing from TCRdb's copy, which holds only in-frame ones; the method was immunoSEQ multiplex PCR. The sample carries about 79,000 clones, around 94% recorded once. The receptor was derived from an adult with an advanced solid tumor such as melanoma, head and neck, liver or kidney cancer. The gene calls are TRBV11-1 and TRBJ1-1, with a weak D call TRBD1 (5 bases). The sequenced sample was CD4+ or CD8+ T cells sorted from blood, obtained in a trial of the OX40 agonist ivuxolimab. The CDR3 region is CATRVLNTEAFF. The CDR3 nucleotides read TGTGCCACCAGGGTTTTGAACACTGAAGCTTTCTTT.